These 32 T cell receptor beta chains were all obtained from the same sample, sequenced in a study of blood T cell repertoires in COVID-19. Profiling relied on immunoSEQ multiplex PCR, and the TCRdb table lists in-frame clones only, not all of them. The sample records a few hundred thousand clones, roughly nine tenths being singletons. What was sequenced was PBMCs or T cells enriched from blood (not recorded which). Receptor source: a woman between 25 and 40 years old who had recovered from COVID-19.

This sequence joins TRBV5-4 and TRBJ1-4; 10 positions match TRBD1. This CDR3 comprises 16 residues. Trimming cost V 5 bases and J 5 bases; bases outside gene matches: 9. CDR1 and CDR2 (germline): SGHNT, YYREEE (reference sequence). The CDR3 reads CASSHTRTGGNEKLFF. The CDR3 bases are TGTGCCAGCAGTCATACCCGGACAGGGGGGAATGAAAAACTGTTTTTT.

The CDR3 nucleotides are TGTGCCAGCAGCCAATCGACTAGCGGGAGGTCAACCGGGGAGCTGTTTTTT. It encodes CASSQSTSGRSTGELFF. The chain employs TRBV3-1 (or the pseudogene TRBV3-2) and TRBJ2-2, with TRBD2 matching over 13 bases. The V gene end was trimmed by 2 bases and the J gene end by 5 bases; junction bases not matched to a gene: 5. The CDR3 is made up of 17 amino acids. Germline CDR1 is LGHDT and CDR2 is YNNKEL (reference sequence).

The V call is TRBV10-3, the J call TRBJ2-7; 11 bases map to TRBD2. Germline CDR1 is ENHRY and CDR2 is SYGVKD. The CDR3 is made up of 15 amino acids. V shed 3 bases, J shed 3 bases, and the junction held 4 bases outside the gene matches. DNA of the CDR3: TGTGCCATCAGTGAAGGGACTAGCGGAATCTACGAGCAGTACTTC. Translating it yields CAISEGTSGIYEQYF.

V and J are TRBV5-4 and TRBJ2-2; 7 bases fit TRBD1. V was pared by 3 bases and J by 2 bases, with 7 bases of the junction left unmatched. This CDR3 is 16 amino acids long. Per germline, CDR1 SGHNT and CDR2 YYREEE (reference sequence). CDR3 region: CASSYGQDPNTGELFF. In nucleotides, the CDR3 is TGTGCCAGCAGCTATGGACAGGACCCCAACACCGGGGAGCTGTTTTTT.

The chain carries TRBV7-2 and TRBJ1-5; the D is unclear. Germline CDR1 reads SGHTA; CDR2 reads FQGNSA. Trimming shortened V by 5 bases and J by 5 bases, and 13 bases separated the two germline ends. The CDR3 totals 14 residues. CDR3 bases: TGTGCCAGCAGCCCCGGGAGTTTGGATCAGCCCCAGCATTTT. The encoded protein is CASSPGSLDQPQHF.

The CDR3 is CASSSQAQLSYEQYF. Written as DNA, the CDR3 is TGTGCCAGCTCAAGTCAGGCACAGCTCTCCTACGAGCAGTACTTC. The gene calls are TRBV18 and TRBJ2-7; no clear D gene. This CDR3 has 15 residues. V was trimmed by 5 bases and J by 0 bases, leaving 14 bases between them. Germline lookup yields CDR1 KGHSH and CDR2 LQKENI.

This chain uses TRBV5-1 with TRBJ2-7, with D possibly matching TRBD1 (5 bases). CDR3 length: 17 amino acids. V shed 2 bases and J shed 4 bases, with 22 bases lying between them. Germline CDR1 and CDR2: SGHRS and YFSETQ. CDR3 DNA sequence: TGCGCCAGCAGCTTAGGCCCGCTAACAGGAAAATCGTACGAGCAGTACTTC. This codes for CASSLGPLTGKSYEQYF.

The count of this clone is one. The chain combines TRBV30 with TRBJ1-2; D not certain. The V end was cut by 3 bases, the J end by 3 bases, with 20 bases between. Per the germline V gene, CDR1 is GTSNPN and CDR2 is SVGIG (reference sequence). The CDR3 extends over 16 amino acids. DNA for the CDR3: TGTGCCTGGAGCGAATTCCCTACATCGACACACTATGGCTACACCTTC. It translates to CAWSEFPTSTHYGYTF.

This chain uses TRBV5-1 with TRBJ2-5; the D gene is possibly TRBD1 (5 bases). Germline V lookup: CDR1 SGHRS, CDR2 YFSETQ. This CDR3 comprises 16 residues. Trimming shortened V by 4 bases and J by 2 bases, and 18 bases separated the two germline ends. The CDR3 bases are TGCGCCAGCAGCCGAACCGGATTAGGGGTGCAAGAGACCCAGTACTTC. It codes for CASSRTGLGVQETQYF.

The chain uses TRBV28 and TRBJ1-5; perhaps TRBD1 as D (6 bases). Germline V gene sequence: CDR1 MDHEN, CDR2 SYDVKM. This CDR3 is built from 15 residues. V gave up 4 bases and J gave up 2 bases, with 12 bases separating them. The CDR3 loop reads CASSSKRTGNQPQHF. For the CDR3, the DNA is TGTGCCAGCAGTTCCAAACGGACAGGCAATCAGCCCCAGCATTTT.

As concerns this clone: Other DNA sequences from this sample encode an identical CDR3 as well. The rearrangement uses TRBV2 and TRBJ2-6; D is ambiguous. V lost 4 bases, J lost 0 bases, and 4 bases lay in between. This CDR3 spans 14 amino acids. Looked up from germline, CDR1 is SNHLY and CDR2 is FYNNEI. The CDR3 DNA sequence: TGTGCCAGCAGTGCTTCCTCTGGGGCCAACGTCCTGACTTTC. Residues: CASSASSGANVLTF.

This clone has only one observation. The chain combines TRBV2 with TRBJ2-1; perhaps TRBD2 as D (5 bases). V was trimmed by 5 bases and J by 4 bases, leaving 9 bases between them. CDR1 SNHLY and CDR2 FYNNEI come from the germline V gene. CDR3 length: 13 amino acids. This chain's CDR3 is CASSRAVYNEQFF. DNA of the CDR3: TGTGCCAGCAGTCGAGCGGTTTACAATGAGCAGTTCTTC. The full variable domain, its missing parts supplied by reference TRBV2 and TRBJ2-1, is EPEVTQTPSHQVTQMGQEVILRCVPISNHLYFYWYRQILGQKVEFLVSFYNNEISEKSEIFDDQFSVERPDGSNFTLKIRSTKLEDSAMYFCASSRAVYNEQFFGPGTRLTVL.

The chain combines TRBV28 with TRBJ1-3; unclear D gene. V lost 8 bases and J 4 bases, leaving 21 bases between the germline ends. Germline V gene lookup returns CDR1 MDHEN and CDR2 SYDVKM. The CDR3 has 16 amino acids. This CDR3 is CASPPRGSTAGNTIYF. CDR3 DNA sequence: TGTGCCAGCCCCCCACGGGGTTCCACCGCGGGAAACACCATATATTTT.

The chain joins TRBV10-3 to TRBJ2-3; 10 nucleotides align to TRBD1. With 9 bases clipped from V and 3 bases from J, the junction kept 3 bases outside the gene matches. CDR1 and CDR2 (germline): ENHRY, SYGVKD. This CDR3 spans 13 amino acids. CDR3 bases: TGTGCCATGGGGACAGGGGATACAGATACGCAGTATTTT. This sequence encodes CAMGTGDTDTQYF.

In the case of this clone: The junction and the germline gene differ at one end; a read error may be behind it. This chain connects TRBV7-2 to TRBJ1-1, with TRBD1 as a possible D gene (5 bases). The germline V gene has CDR1 SGHTA and CDR2 FQGNSA. The CDR3 is 15 amino acids. CDR3: CASSLQGAPNAEAFF. The CDR3, as DNA: TGTGCCAGCAGCTTACAAGGGGCCCCGAACGCTGAAGCTTTCTTT.

The chain recombines TRBV29-1 with TRBJ1-1, with D perhaps matching TRBD1 (5 bases). There are 10 residues in the CDR3. The V gene lost 3 bases and the J gene lost 8 bases, with 7 bases spanning the gap. Germline loops: CDR1 SQVTM, CDR2 ANQGSEA. The CDR3 loop reads CSVERGEAFF. For the CDR3, the DNA is TGCAGCGTTGAGCGGGGGGAAGCTTTCTTT.

This chain links TRBV5-1 with TRBJ2-3; 11 positions match TRBD2. The V gene end was trimmed by 0 bases and the J gene end by 4 bases; junction bases not matched to a gene: 7. The CDR3 runs 17 residues. Germline CDR1 is SGHRS and CDR2 is YFSETQ. CDR3 DNA: TGCGCCAGCAGCTTGGCCGGCGGGACTAGCGGAGCAGATACGCAGTATTTT. Its translation is CASSLAGGTSGADTQYF.

The J gene is TRBJ1-1, the V gene TRBV11-2; D remains ambiguous. Germline CDR1 reads SGHAT; CDR2 reads FQNNGV. The CDR3 is made up of 14 amino acids. V lost 3 bases to trimming and J lost 1 base, with 9 bases between them. The CDR3 DNA is TGTGCCAGCAGCTTCTCCGGAGGGAACACTGAAGCTTTCTTT. Its protein is CASSFSGGNTEAFF.

This rearrangement joins TRBV18 to TRBJ1-6; 9 bases are a match to TRBD1. Germline V gives CDR1 KGHSH, CDR2 LQKENI. Trimming at V came to 6 bases and at J to 10 bases, leaving 7 bases not matched to a gene. This CDR3 has 14 residues. CDR3 nucleotide sequence: TGTGCCAGCTCTTCCGGGACAGGGAACTCACCCCTCCACTTT. It translates to CASSSGTGNSPLHF. Full variable domain (outside the CDR3, taken from reference TRBV18 and TRBJ1-6): NAGVMQNPRHLVRRRGQEARLRCSPMKGHSHVYWYRQLPEEGLKFMVYLQKENIIDESGMPKERFSAEFPKEGPSILRIQQVVRGDSAAYFCASSSGTGNSPLHFGNGTRLTVT.

V gene TRBV28 combines with J gene TRBJ2-1; TRBD1 agrees at 7 bases. This CDR3 contains 15 residues. The V gene's germline CDR1 is MDHEN and CDR2 SYDVKM. J was trimmed by 3 bases and V by 6 bases; bases with no gene match: 8. The CDR3 DNA reads TGTGCCAGCAGACTCCGGGACAGCCACTACAATGAGCAGTTCTTC. As protein: CASRLRDSHYNEQFF.

This chain uses TRBV11-2 with TRBJ1-1; D not resolved. The CDR3 is made up of 11 amino acids. The ends were cut back, 2 bases at V and 5 bases at J, with 3 bases in the middle. The germline V gene encodes CDR1 SGHAT and CDR2 FQNNGV. CDR3 DNA sequence: TGTGCCAGCAGCTTAACAACTGAAGCTTTCTTT. This gives the protein CASSLTTEAFF.

This chain connects TRBV7-9 to TRBJ1-2, with a tentative D call TRBD1 (6 bases). CDR1 and CDR2 from the germline V gene are SEHNR and FQNEAQ (reference sequence). The CDR3 consists of 13 residues. V was pared by 0 bases and J by 9 bases, with 11 bases between. CDR3 in amino acids: CASSLAGGARYTF. CDR3 DNA: TGTGCCAGCAGCTTAGCAGGGGGGGCCCGCTACACCTTC.

This sequence joins TRBV4-1 and TRBJ1-1; 10 bases are a match to TRBD1. The junction had 6 bases not matched to a gene; V was cut back by 1 base and J by 4 bases. Germline V gene data show CDR1 as MGHRA and CDR2 as YSYEKL. The CDR3 has 16 amino acids. The CDR3 DNA reads as TGCGCCAGCAGCCAAGGACAGGGGGCGGTTGGCACTGAAGCTTTCTTT. Protein sequence: CASSQGQGAVGTEAFF.

The J gene is TRBJ1-1, the V gene TRBV5-1; the D gene is possibly TRBD1 (5 bases). The CDR3 is 15 amino acids. Trimming left V 2 bases short and J 5 bases short, with 16 bases between. Germline loops: CDR1 SGHRS, CDR2 YFSETQ. The CDR3 DNA reads TGCGCCAGCAGCTTAGGGGCCTTGATAGGGACTGAAGCTTTCTTT. Protein: CASSLGALIGTEAFF.

This clone was counted a few times. This chain links TRBV2 with TRBJ1-4; 8 nucleotides agree with TRBD1. Germline V gives CDR1 SNHLY, CDR2 FYNNEI. Germline trimming cut 3 bases from V and 5 bases from J; bases unmatched to any gene: 2. This CDR3 region has 14 residues. DNA of the CDR3: TGTGCCAGCAGTGATAGGGACAGGAATGAAAAACTGTTTTTT. This sequence encodes CASSDRDRNEKLFF.

The chain couples TRBV5-6 to TRBJ2-1; TRBD2 agrees at 7 bases. The germline CDR1 and CDR2 sequences are SGHDT and YYEEEE. The V gene end was trimmed by 1 base and the J gene end by 5 bases; junction bases not matched to a gene: 6. The CDR3 contains 15 residues. CDR3 in amino acids: CASSLYGLGNNEQFF. Written as DNA, the CDR3 is TGTGCCAGCAGCTTGTACGGACTAGGAAACAATGAGCAGTTCTTC.

The CDR3 reads CASSLESSAGAGYTF. CDR3 coding DNA: TGCGCCAGCAGCTTGGAGTCGTCCGCGGGGGCTGGCTACACCTTC. The rearrangement joins TRBV5-1 to TRBJ1-2; perhaps TRBD1 as D (6 bases). The CDR3 is 15 amino acids. The V and J ends lost 0 bases and 7 bases respectively, with 16 bases between them. Per germline, CDR1 SGHRS and CDR2 YFSETQ.

As concerns this clone: The sample holds other DNA sequences that translate to the same CDR3. The chain couples TRBV7-2 to TRBJ2-5, with TRBD1 matching 7 bases. The J segment lost 2 bases and the V segment lost 5 bases, leaving 5 bases of the junction unmatched. Germline CDR1 SGHTA, CDR2 FQGNSA. This CDR3 has 14 residues. The CDR3, as DNA: TGTGCCAGCAGCCTGGGGACAGCACAAGAGACCCAGTACTTC. It yields the protein CASSLGTAQETQYF.

The rearrangement uses TRBV27 and TRBJ1-1; perhaps TRBD1 as D (5 bases). This CDR3 is 14 amino acids long. Germline CDR1 is MNHEY and CDR2 is SMNVEV (reference sequence). Deletions cut 5 bases from V and 3 bases from J, with 13 bases between. The CDR3 region is CASSGLAGDTEAFF. The CDR3 nucleotides are TGTGCCAGCAGTGGTTTGGCGGGGGACACTGAAGCTTTCTTT.

The chain recombines TRBV9 with TRBJ1-2, with D unresolved. Trimming pared 0 bases from V and 12 bases from J, leaving 12 bases between. Germline lookup yields CDR1 SGDLS and CDR2 YYNGEE. The CDR3 has 12 residues. CDR3 protein: CASSVGRGDDTF. DNA of the CDR3: TGTGCCAGCAGCGTAGGCCGGGGAGACGACACCTTC.

This rearrangement joins TRBV9 to TRBJ1-5; 7 positions match TRBD1. Germline V lookup: CDR1 SGDLS, CDR2 YYNGEE. Trimming took 4 bases from V and 4 from J; bases not matched to a gene: 8. This CDR3 comprises 15 residues. The CDR3: CASSPAGTENQPQHF. CDR3 nucleotides: TGTGCCAGCAGCCCAGCCGGGACAGAAAATCAGCCCCAGCATTTT.

On this clone itself: Other DNA sequences of this sample code for an identical CDR3. The J gene is TRBJ2-7, the V gene TRBV11-3; tentative D call: TRBD2 (5 bases). CDR1 is SGHNT, CDR2 YENEEA, per germline. Trimming left V 1 base short and J 6 bases short, with 7 bases between. This CDR3 has 12 amino acids. CDR3: CASSLGEGEQYF. The CDR3 coding sequence is TGTGCCAGCAGCTTAGGTGAGGGCGAGCAGTACTTC.